Following are 13 T cell receptor beta chains from one sample sequenced in a study of shared clonotypes between healthy human individuals. Method: immunoSEQ multiplex PCR; TCRdb's copy keeps in-frame clones and lacks some. This table has around 2.5 million clones, roughly 93% appearing once. The sample taken for sequencing was naive CD4+ T cells from PBMCs. Subset meaning: CD45RA+ positively selected. Source of these receptors: a man between 18 and 35 years old in good health. Some clones in this sample may be carry-over from other donors' samples.

The V gene is TRBV10-1, the J gene TRBJ1-1, with D possibly being TRBD1 (6 bases). The CDR3 runs to 14 residues. V was cut by 8 bases and J by 4 bases, with 17 bases left in between. CDR1 WNHNN and CDR2 SYGVQD come from the germline V gene (reference sequence). The CDR3 loop is CASGWGRSATEAFF. Written as DNA, the CDR3 is TGCGCCAGCGGGTGGGGGCGTTCGGCCACTGAAGCTTTCTTT.

This clone was found once. The rearrangement uses TRBV5-6 and TRBJ2-7, with 7 bases matching TRBD1. The germline V gene encodes CDR1 SGHDT and CDR2 YYEEEE. The CDR3 has 16 amino acids. J gave up 3 bases and V 5 bases, and 14 bases lay outside the gene matches. CDR3 in amino acids: CASRLDAETGYYEQYF. The CDR3, as DNA: TGTGCCAGCAGACTCGACGCCGAGACAGGGTACTACGAGCAGTACTTC. Using reference TRBV5-6 and TRBJ2-7 for the parts outside the CDR3, the full variable domain is DAGVTQSPTHLIKTRGQQVTLRCSPKSGHDTVSWYQQALGQGPQFIFQYYEEEERQRGNFPDRFSGHQFPNYSSELNVNALLLGDSALYLCASRLDAETGYYEQYFGPGTRLTVT.

The rearrangement joins TRBV30 to TRBJ2-2, with D possibly matching TRBD2 (6 bases). Germline CDR1 is GTSNPN and CDR2 is SVGIG (reference sequence). There are 15 residues in the CDR3. V was shortened by 0 bases and J by 7 bases, with 15 bases between the two germline ends. The CDR3 DNA sequence: TGTGCCTGGAGTGTACGTGGGGGGAGGAACGGGGAGCTGTTTTTT. Protein: CAWSVRGGRNGELFF.

This chain joins TRBV19 and TRBJ1-1; no clear D gene. Germline-derived CDR1 and CDR2 are LNHDA and SQIVND (reference sequence). CDR3 size: 15 residues. The V end lost 1 base, the J end lost 0 bases, and 9 bases lay between the germline ends. CDR3 sequence (DNA): TGTGCCAGTAGTATAGTACTGCAAATGAACACTGAAGCTTTCTTT. It encodes CASSIVLQMNTEAFF.

The V gene is TRBV2, the J gene TRBJ2-7; D gene uncertain. The CDR3 runs 13 residues. Germline V gene data show CDR1 as SNHLY and CDR2 as FYNNEI. Trimming shortened V by 2 bases and J by 2 bases, and 7 bases separated the two germline ends. This chain's CDR3 is CASSEQRPYEQYF. Here the CDR3 DNA reads TGTGCCAGCAGTGAACAGAGACCCTACGAGCAGTACTTC.

This chain connects TRBV4-2 to TRBJ2-7; weak D call: TRBD2 (6 bases). This CDR3 spans 17 amino acids. The germline V gene has CDR1 LGHNA and CDR2 YNFKEQ. V was cut by 2 bases and J by 1 base, with 18 bases left in between. Here the CDR3 reads CASSQKEGAAVSYEQYF. The CDR3 region has the DNA TGTGCCAGCAGCCAAAAGGAGGGAGCAGCGGTATCCTACGAGCAGTACTTC.

This clone came up once. V usage is TRBV9 and J usage is TRBJ2-7; weak D call: TRBD1 (6 bases). CDR3 length equals 15 residues. The V and J ends lost 0 bases and 5 bases respectively, with 15 bases between them. Germline V gene lookup returns CDR1 SGDLS and CDR2 YYNGEE. In DNA form, the CDR3 reads TGTGCCAGCAGCGTAGGATGGGGGCTCGTGGACGAGCAGTACTTC. Translated, it gives CASSVGWGLVDEQYF.

In this sample, this clone turned up once. The chain employs TRBV7-9 and TRBJ1-2, with a weak D call TRBD1 (5 bases). Germline V gives CDR1 SEHNR, CDR2 FQNEAQ (reference sequence). V was trimmed by 2 bases and J by 6 bases, leaving 7 bases between them. This CDR3 has 12 amino acids. The CDR3 is CASSLMGDGYTF. CDR3 bases: TGTGCCAGCAGCTTAATGGGGGATGGCTACACCTTC.

The chain is built from TRBV11-2 and TRBJ2-5; 14 bases match TRBD2. CDR3 length: 19 residues. V dropped 5 bases and J dropped 0; count of bases not matched to a gene: 11. CDR1 is SGHAT and CDR2 is FQNNGV in the germline V gene. The CDR3 DNA reads as TGTGCCAGCAGCGCCTTGCGAGGACTAGCGGGAGGCGACCAAGAGACCCAGTACTTC. This translates into CASSALRGLAGGDQETQYF.

This rearrangement joins TRBV11-2 to TRBJ2-7; a possible D gene is TRBD1 (6 bases). Germline V lookup: CDR1 SGHAT, CDR2 FQNNGV. The CDR3 spans 16 residues. Deletions cut 0 bases from V and 1 base from J, with 13 bases between. The CDR3 region is CASSLEGAGMSYEQYF. The CDR3 nucleotides read TGTGCCAGCAGCTTAGAGGGGGCGGGTATGTCCTACGAGCAGTACTTC.

This chain joins TRBV7-8 and TRBJ1-4; perhaps TRBD1 as D (5 bases). Germline V lookup: CDR1 SGHVS, CDR2 FQNEAQ. The CDR3 is made up of 17 amino acids. V dropped 6 bases and J dropped 8 bases, with 25 bases sitting between them. The CDR3 coding sequence is TGTGCCAGCAGTTTACCCTCGGCGGGGGGAGGAATAGAAAAACTGTTTTTT. It encodes CASSLPSAGGGIEKLFF.

The chain links TRBV20-1 to TRBJ2-7, with D maybe TRBD1 (5 bases). Per the germline V gene, CDR1 is DFQATT and CDR2 is SNEGSKA (reference sequence). CDR3 size: 10 residues. V was pared by 5 bases and J by 10 bases, with 12 bases between. CDR3 DNA sequence: TGCAGTGCTCAGAACAGGTACCAGTACTTC. Translating it yields CSAQNRYQYF.

This sequence joins TRBV6-1 and TRBJ1-2; weak D call: TRBD1 (5 bases). The germline V gene has CDR1 MNHNS and CDR2 SASEGT. Deletions cut 3 bases from V and 0 bases from J, with 17 bases between. The CDR3 consists of 17 residues. This chain's CDR3 is CASSDPTRDRANYGYTF. In DNA, the CDR3 is TGTGCCAGCAGTGATCCTACCCGTGACAGAGCTAACTATGGCTACACCTTC.